The 7 T cell receptor beta chains below were found in one sample sequenced in a study of T cells in Graves' hyperthyroidism and ophthalmopathy. Using RNA transcripts as the source, TCR beta CDR3 regions were amplified. HTBI primers drove first-round RT-PCR of the TCR CDR3. Each CDR3 protein is one row after TCRdb ran MiXCR on the multiplex PCR reads. The sample records more than 300,000 distinct CDR3 sequences, around 15% being singletons. The sequenced sample was blood. These receptors were collected from a woman aged 25 to 39 with Graves' ophthalmopathy.

About this clonotype: One base away lies a much larger clone, so this may be a sequencing read error. In DNA, the CDR3 is TGTGCCAGCAAGGTTCACTCGAACACTGAAGCTTTCTTT. This encodes CASKVHSNTEAFF. The chain uses TRBV27 and TRBJ1-1; D gene unclear. The ends were cut back, 7 bases at V and 1 base at J, with 10 bases in the middle. Germline V gene data show CDR1 as MNHEY and CDR2 as SMNVEV (reference sequence). The length of the CDR3 is 13 residues.

The chain recombines TRBV3-1 with TRBJ1-1; no firm D call. In germline, CDR1 is LGHDT, CDR2 YNNKEL (reference sequence). This CDR3 region has 17 residues. Deletions cut 2 bases from V and 0 bases from J, with 16 bases between. As DNA, the CDR3 is TGTGCCAGCAGCCAAATTTCAACTGGACGGATGAACACTGAAGCTTTCTTT. Translating gives CASSQISTGRMNTEAFF.

The V gene is TRBV7-2, the J gene TRBJ1-4; possibly TRBD1 for D (6 bases). The CDR3 runs 14 residues. Germline CDR1 SGHTA, CDR2 FQGNSA. V gave up 6 bases and J gave up 2 bases, with 10 bases separating them. CDR3 DNA: TGTGCCAGCAGAGAAGACAGGACTAATGAAAAACTGTTTTTT. Its translation is CASREDRTNEKLFF.

The chain couples TRBV7-9 to TRBJ2-7, with no clear D. The CDR3 runs 15 residues. V lost 5 bases and J lost 3, with 17 bases in between. Germline CDR1 SEHNR, CDR2 FQNEAQ (reference sequence). CDR3 residues: CASSRAPGPVYEQYF. CDR3 nucleotide sequence: TGTGCCAGCAGCAGAGCGCCGGGCCCAGTCTACGAGCAGTACTTC.

This clonotype was found many times. V usage is TRBV7-9 and J usage is TRBJ1-1; tentatively, D is TRBD1 (6 bases). Deletions cut 4 bases from V and 5 bases from J, with 17 bases between. Germline V gene data show CDR1 as SEHNR and CDR2 as FQNEAQ (reference sequence). The CDR3 is 15 residues long. The CDR3 protein is CASSSIQGEDTEAFF. The CDR3 nucleotides are TGTGCCAGCAGCTCCATACAGGGTGAGGATACTGAAGCTTTCTTT.

About this clonotype itself: Its ends do not fully match the called genes, so a read error is possible. The rearrangement uses TRBV6-5 and TRBJ1-1; D may be TRBD1 (5 bases). The CDR3 totals 14 residues. Germline-derived CDR1 and CDR2 are MNHEY and SVGAGI. DNA for the CDR3: TGTGCCAGCAGTTACTTGGGGGGAAACACTGGAGCTTTCTTT. Translated, it gives CASSYLGGNTGAFF.

This clonotype was picked up many times. The genes are TRBV27 and TRBJ1-6; D unclear. The germline CDR1 and CDR2 sequences are MNHEY and SMNVEV (reference sequence). V shed 4 bases and J shed 0 bases, with 7 bases lying between them. The CDR3 runs to 15 residues. CDR3 coding DNA: TGTGCCAGCAGTTCCCACGGCTCCTATAATTCACCCCTCCACTTT. Its protein is CASSSHGSYNSPLHF.